These 18 T cell receptor beta chains came from one sample sequenced in a study of blood T cell repertoires in COVID-19. Profiling relied on immunoSEQ multiplex PCR, and the TCRdb table lists in-frame clones only, not all of them. The repertoire has hundreds of thousands of clones, 85% to 90% of them found once; the top ten carry around 4.6%. Input material: PBMCs or T cells enriched from blood (not recorded which). The origin of the receptors is a man between 25 and 39 years old who had recovered from COVID-19.

The chain couples TRBV10-1 to TRBJ2-1, with a tentative D call TRBD2 (6 bases). The germline CDR1 and CDR2 sequences are WNHNN and SYGVQD (reference sequence). This CDR3 has 15 residues. V lost 4 bases and J 8 bases, leaving 18 bases between the germline ends. CDR3 nucleotide sequence: TGCGCCAGCAGTGGAACGACTAGAGTTCACGATGAGCAGTTCTTC. Translating gives CASSGTTRVHDEQFF.

The V gene is TRBV5-8, the J gene TRBJ2-2; 11 bases align to TRBD1. The germline V gene encodes CDR1 SGHTS and CDR2 YDEGEE. This CDR3 spans 15 amino acids. The V and J ends lost 4 bases and 7 bases, in that order; junction bases with no gene match: 6. The CDR3 reads CASSPGQGENGELFF. As DNA, the CDR3 is TGTGCCAGCAGCCCGGGACAGGGGGAGAACGGGGAGCTGTTTTTT.

As DNA, the CDR3 is TGTGCCAGCAGTGAAGCGAGCGGTAGCTCCTACAATGAGCAGTTCTTC. It codes for CASSEASGSSYNEQFF. The chain couples TRBV6-4 to TRBJ2-1; the D gene is possibly TRBD2 (5 bases). The germline V gene has CDR1 MRHNA and CDR2 SNTAGT. The CDR3 length is 16 residues. With 3 bases removed from V and 0 bases from J, the gap between germline ends came to 12 bases.

This chain links TRBV28 with TRBJ2-2; tentatively, D is TRBD1 (6 bases). Germline CDR1 MDHEN, CDR2 SYDVKM. The V and J ends lost 2 bases and 5 bases respectively, with 12 bases between them. CDR3 size: 15 residues. The CDR3 loop reads CASSLPGGQTGELFF. The CDR3 coding sequence is TGTGCCAGCAGTTTACCTGGGGGCCAAACCGGGGAGCTGTTTTTT.

The chain joins TRBV19 to TRBJ2-7; a possible D gene is TRBD2 (6 bases). Trimming took 3 bases from V and 5 from J, leaving 17 bases between them. The CDR3 consists of 15 residues. The germline CDR1 and CDR2 sequences are LNHDA and SQIVND (reference sequence). This chain's CDR3 is CASSIGVRRGNEQYF. CDR3 DNA: TGTGCCAGTAGTATCGGTGTTCGTCGGGGGAACGAGCAGTACTTC.

This sequence joins TRBV18 and TRBJ2-2; possibly TRBD1 for D (7 bases). Trimming removed 2 bases at V and 3 bases at J, with 10 bases between. Per germline, CDR1 KGHSH and CDR2 LQKENI. There are 15 residues in the CDR3. CDR3 sequence (DNA): TGTGCCAGCTCACCAACCAGGGGGGACACCGGGGAGCTGTTTTTT. It encodes CASSPTRGDTGELFF.

This clone was seen only once. This sequence joins TRBV7-6 and TRBJ2-3; the match to TRBD1 covers 8 bases. Germline V gene lookup returns CDR1 SGHVS and CDR2 FNYEAQ. V trimming: 5 bases; J trimming: 2 bases; junction bases outside the gene matches: 9. This CDR3 comprises 16 residues. The CDR3 bases are TGTGCCAGCAGCCGAGGACAGGGAACCTACACAGATACGCAGTATTTT. It encodes CASSRGQGTYTDTQYF.

The V gene is TRBV27, the J gene TRBJ1-2, with 9 nucleotides matching TRBD1. J was trimmed by 1 base and V by 5 bases; bases with no gene match: 11. The CDR3 has 17 residues. CDR1 and CDR2 from the germline V gene are MNHEY and SMNVEV (reference sequence). CDR3 protein: CASSPGQGKPLNYGYTF. The CDR3 DNA reads TGTGCCAGCAGTCCTGGACAGGGGAAACCTCTTAACTATGGCTACACCTTC.

The CDR3 DNA reads as TGTGCCAGCAGCAGCAGGTTTGCCGAGAATCAGCCCCAGCATTTT. Translating gives CASSSRFAENQPQHF. J is TRBJ1-5 and V is TRBV6-4; no definite D call. The CDR3 totals 15 residues. The V gene's germline CDR1 is MRHNA and CDR2 SNTAGT. Trimming shortened V by 6 bases and J by 4 bases, and 16 bases separated the two germline ends.

The chain joins TRBV7-2 to TRBJ1-3; no reliable D call. Trimming stripped 3 bases from V and 2 bases from J, with 14 bases between. The CDR3 runs to 16 residues. CDR1 is SGHTA, CDR2 FQGNSA, per germline. CDR3 DNA: TGTGCCAGCAGCTTCCGCTCCGGGGATACTGGAAACACCATATATTTT. Translated, it gives CASSFRSGDTGNTIYF. The full variable domain, completed using reference TRBV7-2 and TRBJ1-3, is GAGVSQSPSNKVTEKGKDVELRCDPISGHTALYWYRQSLGQGLEFLIYFQGNSAPDKSGLPSDRFSAERTGGSVSTLTIQRTQQEDSAVYLCASSFRSGDTGNTIYFGEGSWLTVV.

J is TRBJ2-7 and V is TRBV19, with 9 bases matching TRBD1. The J segment lost 4 bases and the V segment lost 5 bases, leaving 9 bases of the junction unmatched. There are 15 residues in the CDR3. Germline V CDR1 and CDR2: LNHDA, SQIVND (reference sequence). The CDR3 protein is CASSPGQGIRYEQYF. As DNA, the CDR3 is TGTGCCAGTAGTCCGGGACAGGGAATAAGGTACGAGCAGTACTTC.

V usage is TRBV28 and J usage is TRBJ2-2; D call uncertain. The V gene lost 5 bases and the J gene lost 4 bases, with 17 bases spanning the gap. The CDR3 is 16 residues long. Germline V lookup: CDR1 MDHEN, CDR2 SYDVKM. CDR3 bases: TGTGCCAGCAGTACCCTCCGGGTCGCTAGCACCGGGGAGCTGTTTTTT. Its protein product is CASSTLRVASTGELFF.

The rearrangement joins TRBV30 to TRBJ2-1; D possibly corresponds to TRBD1 (6 bases). The CDR3 extends over 12 amino acids. V gave up 4 bases and J gave up 8 bases, with 12 bases separating them. Germline V gives CDR1 GTSNPN, CDR2 SVGIG (reference sequence). The CDR3 here is CAWNHRVDEQFF. The CDR3, as DNA: TGTGCCTGGAACCACAGGGTTGATGAGCAGTTCTTC.

This CDR3 reads CASSHTGEETQYF. As DNA, the CDR3 is TGTGCCAGCAGCCATACAGGGGAGGAGACCCAGTACTTC. The gene calls are TRBV5-8 and TRBJ2-5; 7 bases are shared with TRBD1. The J segment lost 5 bases and the V segment lost 4 bases, leaving 5 bases of the junction unmatched. Germline loops: CDR1 SGHTS, CDR2 YDEGEE. This CDR3 spans 13 amino acids. Based on the CDR3 plus reference TRBV5-8 and TRBJ2-5, the full variable domain is EAGVTQSPTHLIKTRGQQATLRCSPISGHTSVYWYQQALGLGLQFLLWYDEGEERNRGNFPPRFSGRQFPNYSSELNVNALELEDSALYLCASSHTGEETQYFGPGTRLLVL.

The chain uses TRBV6-4 and TRBJ2-1; weak D call: TRBD2 (7 bases). V lost 6 bases and J lost 9, with 15 bases in between. Germline V lookup: CDR1 MRHNA, CDR2 SNTAGT. The CDR3 consists of 13 residues. For the CDR3, the DNA is TGTGCCAGCAGCGAAGTGGGAGGGGGTGAGCAGTTCTTC. Protein: CASSEVGGGEQFF.

This chain joins TRBV27 and TRBJ2-1, with TRBD2 identical over 8 bases. Germline V gene data show CDR1 as MNHEY and CDR2 as SMNVEV (reference sequence). There are 13 residues in the CDR3. V lost 6 bases and J lost 8; bases outside the gene matches: 6. DNA for the CDR3: TGTGCCAGCAGGGGGACTAGTCGCGATGAGCAGTTCTTC. This sequence encodes CASRGTSRDEQFF.

On this clone itself: This sample also contains other DNA sequences that code for the same CDR3. The rearrangement uses TRBV19 and TRBJ1-1; D gene uncertain. Germline CDR1 reads LNHDA; CDR2 reads SQIVND (reference sequence). The CDR3 is 13 residues long. Trimming stripped 2 bases from V and 3 bases from J, with 7 bases between. The CDR3: CASSIKGDTEAFF. In nucleotides, the CDR3 is TGTGCCAGTAGTATAAAGGGAGACACTGAAGCTTTCTTT. The full variable domain, rest sourced from reference TRBV19 and TRBJ1-1, is DGGITQSPKYLFRKEGQNVTLSCEQNLNHDAMYWYRQDPGQGLRLIYYSQIVNDFQKGDIAEGYSVSREKKESFPLTVTSAQKNPTAFYLCASSIKGDTEAFFGQGTRLTVV.

This chain's CDR3 is CASRSLRTDTQYF. The CDR3, as DNA: TGTGCCAGCAGGTCTTTGAGGACAGATACGCAGTATTTT. This rearrangement joins TRBV12-3 or TRBV12-4 to TRBJ2-3; D is uncertain. Trimming shortened V by 6 bases and J by 3 bases, and 10 bases separated the two germline ends. The CDR3 is 13 residues long.